This T cell receptor (beta chain) appears in the sequencing data of a study of blood T cell repertoires in COVID-19. Study-level background: The United States, Italy and Spain were the sources of the acute and convalescent COVID-19 samples. PBMCs, B-cell-depleted T cells, or T cells provided the cDNA or gDNA that made up the material.

In the original processing: By means of reference gene primer amplification, nucleated cell counts were estimated. TCRdb keeps only in-frame clones here, not all; method: immunoSEQ multiplex PCR. V and J calls plus clone size are reproduced from that table; the DNA served to infer D and trimming. Of about 300,000 clones in the sample, around 87% were seen once. The CDR3 loop spans 15 amino acids. The V and J ends lost 1 base and 5 bases, in that order; junction bases with no gene match: 3. Germline-derived CDR1 and CDR2 are SGHRS and YFSETQ. The sequence derives from a man in his sixties or seventies with acute or convalescent COVID-19. The V and J genes are TRBV5-1 and TRBJ2-2; 9 bases agree with TRBD1. Source material: peripheral blood. CDR3 protein: CASSLSGQGTGELFF. The CDR3 region has the DNA TGCGCCAGCAGCTTGTCGGGACAGGGAACCGGGGAGCTGTTTTTT.